This TCR beta chain was recorded in a study of T-cell memory formation after mild COVID-19. Whole-study results and caveats: Nothing showed for sure that second-wave clones peaking on day 37 were SARS-CoV-2 specific. CD4+ bias marked clones expanding day 15 to 37, unlike balanced contracting clones.

Trimming took off 3 bases at V and 7 bases at J, with 11 bases between the two ends. The CDR3 totals 14 residues. CDR1 is SGDLS, CDR2 YYNGEE, per germline. Comment on this clonotype: No antigen is known for it.

UMIs and sample barcodes were carried by the TCR alpha and TCR beta cDNA libraries that 5'RACE produced using constant-segment primers. In TCRdb, the 5' RACE reads were re-called with MiXCR into one record per CDR3 protein. This sample yields approximately 400,000 distinct CDR3 sequences, of which about a sixth are seen a single time; 20% to 25% belongs to the top ten. This clonotype was obtained from a man aged 18 to 30 who had mild COVID-19 (a few samples of this study predate the infection). Cell type and time point are not known. The gene calls are TRBV9 and TRBJ1-6; no firm D call. The sample was PBMCs or a T cell subset sorted from them (not recorded which). This CDR3 is CASSADGFNSPLHF. The CDR3 coding sequence is TGTGCCAGCAGCGCGGACGGCTTCAATTCACCCCTCCACTTT. Full variable domain (outside the CDR3, taken from reference TRBV9 and TRBJ1-6): DSGVTQTPKHLITATGQRVTLRCSPRSGDLSVYWYQQSLDQGLQFLIQYYNGEERAKGNILERFSAQQFPDLHSELNLSSLELGDSALYFCASSADGFNSPLHFGNGTRLTVT.